The 25 T cell receptor beta chains presented below share a single source sample, sequenced in a study of T cells after yellow fever vaccination. MiXCR, run by TCRdb on the 5' RACE reads, gives a single entry per CDR3 protein. The sample has hundreds of thousands of distinct CDR3 sequences; 13% are singletons. This specimen consisted of PBMCs, obtained on the day of the yellow fever booster vaccination. Receptor source: a man aged 30-40 years who received the YFV17D yellow fever vaccine.

This clonotype was found a few times. V usage is TRBV20-1 and J usage is TRBJ1-1; 10 nucleotides match TRBD1. The V gene end was trimmed by 3 bases and the J gene end by 2 bases; junction bases not matched to a gene: 0. Germline V lookup: CDR1 DFQATT, CDR2 SNEGSKA (reference sequence). There are 13 residues in the CDR3. The CDR3 region is CSARTGGNTEAFF. The DNA for the CDR3 is TGCAGTGCTAGGACAGGGGGCAACACTGAAGCTTTCTTT.

This sequence joins TRBV2 and TRBJ1-4; TRBD1 matches at 9 bases. With 6 bases clipped from V and 6 bases from J, the junction kept 5 bases outside the gene matches. CDR3 length: 14 amino acids. Germline CDR1 is SNHLY and CDR2 is FYNNEI. CDR3 sequence reads: CASRMDRGDEKLFF. The CDR3 coding sequence is TGTGCCAGCAGGATGGACAGGGGAGATGAAAAACTGTTTTTT. Full variable domain (outside the CDR3, taken from reference TRBV2 and TRBJ1-4): EPEVTQTPSHQVTQMGQEVILRCVPISNHLYFYWYRQILGQKVEFLVSFYNNEISEKSEIFDDQFSVERPDGSNFTLKIRSTKLEDSAMYFCASRMDRGDEKLFFGSGTQLSVL.

The V and J genes are TRBV9 and TRBJ2-1; 7 bases are shared with TRBD2. The CDR3 has 16 residues. V lost 0 bases, J lost 4 bases, and 7 bases stayed unmatched. CDR1 is SGDLS and CDR2 is YYNGEE in the germline V gene. CDR3 DNA sequence: TGTGCCAGCAGCGTAGAACCTAGCGGTCATTACAATGAGCAGTTCTTC. Amino acids: CASSVEPSGHYNEQFF.

This clonotype was seen more than once but under ten times. The chain uses TRBV4-3 and TRBJ1-4; no firm D call. Germline V gene lookup returns CDR1 LGHNA and CDR2 YSLEER. The CDR3 has 15 amino acids. V gave up 0 bases and J gave up 0 bases, with 5 bases separating them. The CDR3 nucleotides read TGCGCCAGCAGCCAAGAGGATGCAACTAATGAAAAACTGTTTTTT. Its translation: CASSQEDATNEKLFF.

This clonotype was recorded at least ten times. The chain has TRBV28 and TRBJ2-1; D not certain. The germline V gene has CDR1 MDHEN and CDR2 SYDVKM. The CDR3 loop spans 12 amino acids. With 5 bases removed from V and 7 bases from J, the gap between germline ends came to 9 bases. The CDR3 DNA follows: TGTGCCAGCAGTCCAGGCAGGAATGAGCAGTTCTTC. Amino acid sequence: CASSPGRNEQFF.

This clonotype has only a few counts. This chain uses TRBV25-1 with TRBJ1-2, with TRBD1 identical over 9 bases. Germline assignment: CDR1 MGHDK and CDR2 SYGVNS. This CDR3 has 13 residues. The V segment lost 4 bases and the J segment 8 bases; nucleotides outside the gene matches: 5. The DNA for the CDR3 is TGTGCCAGCAGTGCCGGGACAGGGCAGGGCTACACCTTC. Translated: CASSAGTGQGYTF.

This chain uses TRBV19 with TRBJ1-2, with a tentative D call TRBD1 (5 bases). There are 12 residues in the CDR3. CDR1 and CDR2 from the germline V gene are LNHDA and SQIVND (reference sequence). V lost 1 base and J 10 bases, leaving 10 bases between the germline ends. In nucleotides, the CDR3 is TGTGCCAGTAGTATAGCCAGGGCGGACTACACCTTC. Translated, it gives CASSIARADYTF. The whole variable domain, filled in from reference TRBV19 and TRBJ1-2, reads DGGITQSPKYLFRKEGQNVTLSCEQNLNHDAMYWYRQDPGQGLRLIYYSQIVNDFQKGDIAEGYSVSREKKESFPLTVTSAQKNPTAFYLCASSIARADYTFGSGTRLTVV.

The chain joins TRBV7-9 to TRBJ2-3, with TRBD2 identical over 7 bases. The CDR3 runs to 16 residues. Germline V gene data show CDR1 as SEHNR and CDR2 as FQNEAQ (reference sequence). V lost 1 base to trimming and J lost 4 bases; unmatched junction nucleotides: 8. The CDR3 is CASSLGAGALADTQYF. The CDR3, as DNA: TGTGCCAGCAGCTTAGGTGCGGGAGCTCTCGCAGATACGCAGTATTTT.

This clonotype was detected ten times or more. The chain carries TRBV7-2 and TRBJ2-7; D may be TRBD2 (5 bases). With 5 bases removed from V and 4 bases from J, the gap between germline ends came to 12 bases. The CDR3 consists of 13 residues. Germline V gives CDR1 SGHTA, CDR2 FQGNSA. The CDR3, as DNA: TGTGCCAGCAGCCCACTAGGCGGGTACGAGCAGTACTTC. Its translation: CASSPLGGYEQYF.

Only a few counts were recorded for this clonotype. The CDR3 sequence is CASSGGLAYEQYF. DNA for the CDR3: TGCGCCAGCAGTGGGGGACTAGCTTATGAGCAGTACTTC. The chain employs TRBV10-2 and TRBJ2-7; 9 bases map to TRBD2. The CDR3 loop spans 13 amino acids. Unmatched junction bases numbered 5, after V lost 4 bases and J lost 7 bases. Germline V gene sequence: CDR1 WSHSY, CDR2 SAAADI.

This clonotype showed up many times. The chain carries TRBV21-1 and TRBJ2-7; no check of the table's D call, TRBD2, against the DNA was made. TRBV21-1 is described as a pseudogene. This CDR3 has 16 residues. Here the CDR3 DNA reads TGTGCCAGCAGCCCCCCCCGCGGGAGGGCATCCTACGAGCAGTACTTC. This encodes CASSPPRGRASYEQYF.

CDR3 DNA sequence: TGTGCCAGCAGTTCCCGGGACAAGAACACCGGGGAGCTGTTTTTT. It encodes CASSSRDKNTGELFF. This chain links TRBV27 with TRBJ2-2; weak D call: TRBD1 (6 bases). There are 15 residues in the CDR3. Deletions cut 4 bases from V and 1 base from J, with 10 bases between. Germline lookup yields CDR1 MNHEY and CDR2 SMNVEV (reference sequence).

The rearrangement uses TRBV24-1 and TRBJ2-5, with no clear D. The length of the CDR3 is 14 residues. With 2 bases removed from V and 5 bases from J, the gap between germline ends came to 11 bases. Germline-derived CDR1 and CDR2 are KGHDR and SFDVKD. CDR3 sequence (DNA): TGTGCCACCAGTGATTCCCAAGAATTCGAGACCCAGTACTTC. Translated, it gives CATSDSQEFETQYF.

At least ten counts were recorded for this clonotype. CDR3 sequence reads: CASSPVSYEQYF. The CDR3 DNA reads TGTGCCAGCAGCCCGGTTTCCTACGAGCAGTACTTC. This rearrangement joins TRBV2 to TRBJ2-7; no definite D call. Between the trimmed V and J ends, which lost 6 bases and 1 base, there was a span of 7 bases. The CDR3 consists of 12 residues. Germline CDR1 reads SNHLY; CDR2 reads FYNNEI.

This clonotype came up a few times. The chain carries TRBV5-4 and TRBJ1-1; D not certain. The ends were cut back, 0 bases at V and 4 bases at J, with 10 bases in the middle. The CDR3 contains 14 residues. The germline V gene has CDR1 SGHNT and CDR2 YYREEE (reference sequence). This CDR3 is CASSLDASGTEAFF. CDR3 nucleotide sequence: TGTGCCAGCAGCTTGGACGCGTCGGGCACTGAAGCTTTCTTT.

The chain uses TRBV10-3 and TRBJ2-7, with D possibly being TRBD1 (6 bases). The CDR3 contains 13 residues. In germline, CDR1 is ENHRY, CDR2 SYGVKD. V shed 4 bases and J shed 5 bases, with 12 bases lying between them. The chain's CDR3 is CAISVRGMDEQYF. DNA of the CDR3: TGTGCCATCAGTGTAAGGGGGATGGACGAGCAGTACTTC.

The rearrangement uses TRBV5-4 and TRBJ2-2; the D gene is possibly TRBD2 (6 bases). Germline CDR1 SGHNT, CDR2 YYREEE (reference sequence). The CDR3 covers 16 residues. Trimming stripped 10 bases from V and 6 bases from J, with 25 bases between. The CDR3: CALSPGRGKMAGELFF. DNA for the CDR3: TGTGCCTTATCGCCTGGGCGGGGAAAGATGGCCGGGGAGCTGTTTTTT. The whole variable domain, remainder taken from reference TRBV5-4 and TRBJ2-2, is ETGVTQSPTHLIKTRGQQVTLRCSSQSGHNTVSWYQQALGQGPQFIFQYYREEENGRGNFPPRFSGLQFPNYSSELNVNALELDDSALYLCALSPGRGKMAGELFFGEGSRLTVL.

The table lists this clonotype with many counts. V gene TRBV7-2 combines with J gene TRBJ2-3; maybe TRBD2 (5 bases). CDR3 length: 12 residues. V lost 5 bases, J lost 7 bases, and 10 bases lay in between. Germline V gene data show CDR1 as SGHTA and CDR2 as FQGNSA. The CDR3 DNA reads as TGTGCCAGCAGCGCCCCGGGGTATACGCAGTATTTT. It encodes CASSAPGYTQYF. Full variable domain (remainder filled in from reference TRBV7-2 and TRBJ2-3): GAGVSQSPSNKVTEKGKDVELRCDPISGHTALYWYRQSLGQGLEFLIYFQGNSAPDKSGLPSDRFSAERTGGSVSTLTIQRTQQEDSAVYLCASSAPGYTQYFGPGTRLTVL.

The chain links TRBV12-3 or TRBV12-4 to TRBJ1-5; D uncertain. With 7 bases removed from V and 4 bases from J, the gap between germline ends came to 11 bases. The CDR3 covers 13 residues. The CDR3 DNA reads as TGTGCCAGCACGTACCCAGCTAATCAGCCCCAGCATTTT. This encodes CASTYPANQPQHF.

There are a few counts of this clonotype. The J gene is TRBJ1-4, the V gene TRBV27, with D maybe TRBD1 (5 bases). CDR1 and CDR2 from the germline V gene are MNHEY and SMNVEV (reference sequence). This CDR3 has 17 residues. V lost 5 bases and J 8 bases, leaving 24 bases between the germline ends. Here the CDR3 DNA reads TGTGCCAGCAGTCCACTCCCTGTCAGGGTGTTGGAGGAAAAACTGTTTTTT. Amino acid sequence: CASSPLPVRVLEEKLFF. Full variable domain (missing parts from reference TRBV27 and TRBJ1-4): EAQVTQNPRYLITVTGKKLTVTCSQNMNHEYMSWYRQDPGLGLRQIYYSMNVEVTDKGDVPEGYKVSRKEKRNFPLILESPSPNQTSLYFCASSPLPVRVLEEKLFFGSGTQLSVL.

A note on this clonotype: Since a much larger clone is just one base distant, this may be a read error. The gene calls are TRBV5-1 and TRBJ2-3, with D unclear. Trimming shortened V by 0 bases and J by 6 bases, and 2 bases separated the two germline ends. This CDR3 is 11 amino acids long. Germline CDR1 SGHRS, CDR2 YFSETQ. The DNA of the CDR3 is TGCGCCAGCAGCTTGGACGATACGCAGTATTTT. As protein: CASSLDDTQYF.

V gene TRBV10-3 combines with J gene TRBJ2-7; the match to TRBD2 covers 8 bases. In germline, CDR1 is ENHRY, CDR2 SYGVKD. V was pared by 6 bases and J by 2 bases, with 9 bases of the junction left unmatched. The CDR3 loop spans 15 amino acids. CDR3 sequence (DNA): TGTGCCATCAGCCACCGGTTAGCGGGGACCTACGAGCAGTACTTC. Translation: CAISHRLAGTYEQYF.

The V and J genes are TRBV20-1 and TRBJ2-6, with a weak D call TRBD1 (5 bases). Trimming cost V 3 bases and J 1 base, with 13 bases left between them. CDR1 and CDR2 from the germline V gene are DFQATT and SNEGSKA (reference sequence). CDR3 length: 16 amino acids. CDR3 region: CSARDTKRSGANVLTF. The CDR3 DNA follows: TGCAGTGCTAGGGACACCAAACGGTCTGGGGCCAACGTCCTGACTTTC.

CDR3 region: CASSEKGTKVETQYF. Here the CDR3 DNA reads TGTGCCAGCAGTGAAAAAGGGACCAAGGTGGAGACCCAGTACTTC. The chain couples TRBV2 to TRBJ2-5, with D perhaps given as TRBD1 or TRBD2 (5 bases each). CDR1 SNHLY and CDR2 FYNNEI come from the germline V gene. Trimming cost V 2 bases and J 5 bases, with 15 bases left between them. The CDR3 consists of 15 residues.

The gene calls are TRBV6-1 and TRBJ2-1; D is uncertain. The ends were cut back, 0 bases at V and 9 bases at J, with 6 bases in the middle. There are 12 residues in the CDR3. The germline gives CDR1 MNHNS, CDR2 SASEGT. The CDR3 reads CASSEALLEQFF. The CDR3 DNA sequence: TGTGCCAGCAGTGAAGCGTTGCTTGAGCAGTTCTTC.